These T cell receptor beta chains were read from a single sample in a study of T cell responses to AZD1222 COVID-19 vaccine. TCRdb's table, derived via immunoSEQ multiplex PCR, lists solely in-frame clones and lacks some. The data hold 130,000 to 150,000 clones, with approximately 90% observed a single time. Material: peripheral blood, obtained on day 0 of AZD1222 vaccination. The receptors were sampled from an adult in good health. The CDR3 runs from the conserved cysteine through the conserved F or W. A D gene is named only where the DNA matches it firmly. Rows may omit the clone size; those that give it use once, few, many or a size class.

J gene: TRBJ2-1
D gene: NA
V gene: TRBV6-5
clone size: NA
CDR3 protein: CASSSLAGTAYNEQFF
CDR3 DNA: TGTGCCAGCAGTTCCTTGGCGGGGACCGCCTACAATGAGCAGTTCTTC

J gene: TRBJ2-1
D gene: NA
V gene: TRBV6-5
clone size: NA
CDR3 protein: CASSQGWLANEQFF
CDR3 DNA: TGTGCCAGTTCACAGGGCTGGCTGGCCAATGAGCAGTTCTTC

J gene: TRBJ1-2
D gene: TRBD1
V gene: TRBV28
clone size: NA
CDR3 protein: CASKDRGPLYGYTF
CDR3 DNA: TGTGCCAGCAAGGACAGGGGGCCTCTCTATGGCTACACCTTC

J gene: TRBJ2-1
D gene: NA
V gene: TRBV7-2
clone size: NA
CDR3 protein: CASSLAKNFGASTQFF
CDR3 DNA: TGTGCCAGCAGCTTAGCAAAAAATTTTGGGGCCTCAACGCAGTTCTTC

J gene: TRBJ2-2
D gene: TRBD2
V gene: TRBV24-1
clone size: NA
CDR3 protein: CATIFGEGATGELFF
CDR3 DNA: TGTGCCACCATCTTCGGGGAGGGAGCCACCGGGGAGCTGTTTTTT

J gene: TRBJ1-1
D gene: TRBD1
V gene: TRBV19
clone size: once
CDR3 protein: CASSSGRDRVYTEAFF
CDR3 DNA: TGTGCCAGTAGTTCCGGCCGGGACAGGGTCTACACTGAAGCTTTCTTT

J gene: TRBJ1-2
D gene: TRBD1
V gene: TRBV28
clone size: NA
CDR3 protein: CASSPGQGLNYGYTF
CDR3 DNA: TGTGCCAGCAGCCCTGGACAGGGTCTTAACTATGGCTACACCTTC

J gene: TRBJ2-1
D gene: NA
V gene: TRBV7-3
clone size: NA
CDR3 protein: CASRGSGDEQFF
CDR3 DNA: TGTGCCAGCAGGGGGAGCGGCGATGAGCAGTTCTTC

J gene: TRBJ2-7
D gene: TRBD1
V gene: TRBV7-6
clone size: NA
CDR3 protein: CASSSQGQGPYEQYF
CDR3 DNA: TGTGCCAGCAGCTCTCAAGGACAGGGACCTTACGAGCAGTACTTC

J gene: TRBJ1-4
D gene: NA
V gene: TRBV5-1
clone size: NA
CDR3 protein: CASSLTGMNEKLFF
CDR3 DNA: TGCGCCAGCAGCTTGACTGGGATGAATGAAAAACTGTTTTTT

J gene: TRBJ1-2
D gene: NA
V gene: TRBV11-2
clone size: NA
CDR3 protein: CASSLDYRFGYTF
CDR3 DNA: TGTGCCAGCAGCTTAGATTATCGGTTCGGCTACACCTTC

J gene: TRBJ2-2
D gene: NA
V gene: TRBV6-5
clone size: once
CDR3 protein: CASSRVPYTGELFF
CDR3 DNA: TGTGCCAGCAGCCGGGTCCCTTACACCGGGGAGCTGTTTTTT

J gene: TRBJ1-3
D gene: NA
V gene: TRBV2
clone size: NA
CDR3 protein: CASSIPGVTGGNTIYF
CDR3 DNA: TGTGCCAGCAGCATTCCAGGGGTAACGGGGGGAAACACCATATATTTT

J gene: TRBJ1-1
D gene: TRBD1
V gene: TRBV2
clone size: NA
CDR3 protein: CASSEGGQGALNTEAFF
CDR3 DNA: TGTGCCAGCAGTGAAGGGGGACAGGGGGCCTTGAACACTGAAGCTTTCTTT

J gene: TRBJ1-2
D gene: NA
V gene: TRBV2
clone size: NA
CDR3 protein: CASSDWGFYGYTF
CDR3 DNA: TGTGCCAGCAGTGACTGGGGGTTCTATGGCTACACCTTC

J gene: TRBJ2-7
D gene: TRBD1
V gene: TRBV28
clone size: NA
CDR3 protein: CASLLDRDLPEQYF
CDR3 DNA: TGTGCCAGCCTTTTGGACAGGGATCTCCCCGAGCAGTACTTC

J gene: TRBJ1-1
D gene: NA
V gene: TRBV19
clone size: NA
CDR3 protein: CAVGRQGLFNTEAFF
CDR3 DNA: TGTGCCGTAGGTAGGCAGGGACTCTTCAACACTGAAGCTTTCTTT

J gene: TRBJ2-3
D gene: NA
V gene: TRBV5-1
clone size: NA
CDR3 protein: CASSLDKDTQYF
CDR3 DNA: TGCGCCAGCAGCCTAGACAAAGATACGCAGTATTTT

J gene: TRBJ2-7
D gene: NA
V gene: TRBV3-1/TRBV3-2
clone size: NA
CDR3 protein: CASSQRYRDYEQYF
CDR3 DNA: TGTGCCAGCAGCCAAAGATACCGGGACTACGAGCAGTACTTC

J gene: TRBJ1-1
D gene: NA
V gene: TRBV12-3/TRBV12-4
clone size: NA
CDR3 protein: CASRRREEAFF
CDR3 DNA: TGTGCCAGCAGGCGAAGGGAAGAAGCTTTCTTT

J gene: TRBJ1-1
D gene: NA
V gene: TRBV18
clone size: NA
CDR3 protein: CASSPYSGGGFNTEAFF
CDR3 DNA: TGTGCCAGCTCACCTTATTCTGGTGGGGGCTTCAACACTGAAGCTTTCTTT

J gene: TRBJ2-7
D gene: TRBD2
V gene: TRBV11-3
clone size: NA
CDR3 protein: CASSCIAGTSPTSYEQYF
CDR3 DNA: TGTGCCAGCAGTTGTATCGCCGGGACTAGTCCCACCTCCTACGAGCAGTACTTC

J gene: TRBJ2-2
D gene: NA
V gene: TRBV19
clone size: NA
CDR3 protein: CASRTRFLAGRVTGELFF
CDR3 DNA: TGTGCCAGTAGGACCCGTTTCCTGGCGGGCCGAGTCACCGGGGAGCTGTTTTTT

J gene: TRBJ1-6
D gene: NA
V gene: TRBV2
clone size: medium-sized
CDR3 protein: CASSPHHNSPLHF
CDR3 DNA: TGTGCCAGCAGCCCACATCATAATTCACCCCTCCACTTT

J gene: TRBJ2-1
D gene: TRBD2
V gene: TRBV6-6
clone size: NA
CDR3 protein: CASSYSGRPNEQFF
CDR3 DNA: TGTGCCAGCAGTTACAGCGGGAGGCCCAATGAGCAGTTCTTC

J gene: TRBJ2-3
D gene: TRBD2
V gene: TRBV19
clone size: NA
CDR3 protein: CASSSQRTSGDTDTQYF
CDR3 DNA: TGTGCCAGTAGTTCTCAAAGGACTAGCGGAGACACAGATACGCAGTATTTT

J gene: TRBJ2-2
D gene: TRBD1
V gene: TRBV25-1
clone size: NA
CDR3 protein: CASRDRATGELFF
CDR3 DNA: TGTGCCAGCCGGGACAGGGCTACCGGGGAGCTGTTTTTT

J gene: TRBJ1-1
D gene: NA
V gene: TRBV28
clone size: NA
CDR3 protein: CASSLFRGNTEAFF
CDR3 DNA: TGTGCCAGCAGTTTATTTCGGGGGAACACTGAAGCTTTCTTT

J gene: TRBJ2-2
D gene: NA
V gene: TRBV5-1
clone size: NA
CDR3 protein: CASSFFRPNTGELFF
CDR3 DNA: TGCGCCAGCAGCTTTTTCCGTCCGAACACCGGGGAGCTGTTTTTT

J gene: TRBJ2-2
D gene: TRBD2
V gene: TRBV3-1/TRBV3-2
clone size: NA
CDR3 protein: CASSRPSGNTGELFF
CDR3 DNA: TGTGCCAGCAGCCGCCCTAGCGGTAACACCGGGGAGCTGTTTTTT

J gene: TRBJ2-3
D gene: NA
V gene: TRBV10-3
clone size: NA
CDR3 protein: CAISKDRQQTQYF
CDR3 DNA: TGTGCCATCAGTAAGGACCGGCAGCAGACGCAGTATTTT

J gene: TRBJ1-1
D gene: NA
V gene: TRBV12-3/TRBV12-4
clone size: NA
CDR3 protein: CASSLSQNTEAFF
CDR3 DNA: TGTGCCAGCAGTTTATCGCAGAACACTGAAGCTTTCTTT

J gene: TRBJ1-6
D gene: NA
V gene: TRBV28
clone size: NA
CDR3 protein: CASSLWSGHNSPLHF
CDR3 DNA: TGTGCCAGCAGTTTATGGTCCGGCCATAATTCACCCCTCCACTTT

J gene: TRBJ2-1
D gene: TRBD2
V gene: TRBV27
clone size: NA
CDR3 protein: CASTWGGGAYNEQFF
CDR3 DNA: TGTGCCAGCACCTGGGGGGGAGGAGCCTACAATGAGCAGTTCTTC

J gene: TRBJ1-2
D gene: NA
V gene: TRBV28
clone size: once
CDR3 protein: CASSLRGYGYTF
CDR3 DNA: TGTGCCAGCAGTTTGAGGGGCTATGGCTACACCTTC

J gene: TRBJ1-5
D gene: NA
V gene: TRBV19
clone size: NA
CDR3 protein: CASSIGDFQPQHF
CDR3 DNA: TGTGCCAGTAGTATAGGGGATTTTCAGCCCCAGCATTTT

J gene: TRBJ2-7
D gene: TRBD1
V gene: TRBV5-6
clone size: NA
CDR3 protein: CASTMTGGSYEQYF
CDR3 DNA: TGTGCCAGCACCATGACAGGGGGCTCCTACGAGCAGTACTTC

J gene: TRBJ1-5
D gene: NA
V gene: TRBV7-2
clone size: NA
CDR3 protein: CASSLNSNQPQHF
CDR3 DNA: TGTGCCAGCAGCTTAAATAGCAATCAGCCCCAGCATTTT

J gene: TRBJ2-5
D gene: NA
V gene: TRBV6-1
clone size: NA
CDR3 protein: CASSEEGPQTQYF
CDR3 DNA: TGTGCCAGCAGTGAAGAGGGACCGCAGACCCAGTACTTC

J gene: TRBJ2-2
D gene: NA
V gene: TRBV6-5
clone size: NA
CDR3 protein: CASSMDRNTGELFF
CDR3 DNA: TGTGCCAGCAGTATGGACAGAAACACCGGGGAGCTGTTTTTT

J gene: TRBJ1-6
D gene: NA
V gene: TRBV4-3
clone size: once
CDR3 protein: CASSQPGSYNSPLHF
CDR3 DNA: TGCGCCAGCAGCCAACCGGGGTCCTATAATTCACCCCTCCACTTT

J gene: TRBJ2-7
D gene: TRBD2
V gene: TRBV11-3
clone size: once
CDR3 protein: CASSLGASGTYEQYF
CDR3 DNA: TGTGCCAGCAGCCTCGGGGCTAGCGGGACCTACGAGCAGTACTTC